This T cell receptor (beta chain) was identified in a study of blood T cells in healthy people across ages. Next came a second PCR, run for about 6 to 12 cycles, which used a sample-barcoded 5' primer along with a J-beta primer mix. TCRdb independently ran MiXCR on the 5' RACE reads; one entry per CDR3 protein. The sample consists of about 900,000 distinct CDR3 sequences, under 80% of them appearing once. This CDR3 has 12 amino acids. The V gene lost 5 bases and the J gene lost 4 bases, with 11 bases spanning the gap. Germline CDR1 and CDR2: GTSNPN and SVGIG (reference sequence). The sequence was collected from a man aged 30-40 years in good health. The V gene is TRBV30, the J gene TRBJ1-2; D unresolved. Sequencing was performed on blood. DNA for the CDR3: TGTGCCTGGGGTACAGAAATCTATGGCTACACCTTC. Its translation is CAWGTEIYGYTF.